This T cell receptor beta chain originates from a study of T-cell memory formation after mild COVID-19. TCRdb independently ran MiXCR on the 5' RACE reads; one entry per CDR3 protein. The table has just over 60,000 distinct CDR3 sequences, less than 9.5% seen once. This clonotype was observed a handful of times. The clonotype was recovered from a man younger than 30 who had mild COVID-19 (a few samples of this study predate the infection). Cell type and time point are not known. Sequencing was carried out using PBMCs or a T cell subset sorted from them (not recorded which).

The CDR3 nucleotides read TGCAGCCCGACTATGGGGGGAACCTCTGGAAACACCATATATTTT. Translated: CSPTMGGTSGNTIYF. The chain uses TRBV29-1 and TRBJ1-3; possibly TRBD1 for D (5 bases). The V gene lost 8 bases and the J gene lost 0 bases, with 17 bases spanning the gap. The CDR3 has 15 residues. Germline CDR1 is SQVTM and CDR2 is ANQGSEA.